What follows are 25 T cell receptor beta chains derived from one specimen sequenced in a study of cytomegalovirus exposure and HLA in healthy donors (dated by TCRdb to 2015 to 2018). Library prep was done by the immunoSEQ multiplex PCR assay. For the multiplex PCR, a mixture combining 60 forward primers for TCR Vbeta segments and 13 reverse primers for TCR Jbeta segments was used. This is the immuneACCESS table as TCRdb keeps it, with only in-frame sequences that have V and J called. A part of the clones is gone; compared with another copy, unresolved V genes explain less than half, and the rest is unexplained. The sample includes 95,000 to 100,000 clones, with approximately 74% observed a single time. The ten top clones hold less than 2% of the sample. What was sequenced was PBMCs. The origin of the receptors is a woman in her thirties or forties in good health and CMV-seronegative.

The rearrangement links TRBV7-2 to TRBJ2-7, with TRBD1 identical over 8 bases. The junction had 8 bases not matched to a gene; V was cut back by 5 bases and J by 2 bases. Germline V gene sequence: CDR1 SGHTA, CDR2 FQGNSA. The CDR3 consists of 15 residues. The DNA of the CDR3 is TGTGCCAGCAGCGTAACCGGGACAGGAGCCTACGAGCAGTACTTC. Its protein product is CASSVTGTGAYEQYF.

The CDR3 loop reads CASSSSGRNTGELFF. In DNA form, the CDR3 reads TGTGCCAGCAGCTCTAGCGGGAGGAACACCGGGGAGCTGTTTTTT. The gene calls are TRBV7-3 and TRBJ2-2; 10 bases fit TRBD2. The length of the CDR3 is 15 residues. Germline V gene sequence: CDR1 SGHTA, CDR2 FQGTGA. With 4 bases clipped from V and 1 base from J, the junction kept 0 bases outside the gene matches. The whole variable domain, remainder taken from reference TRBV7-3 and TRBJ2-2, is GAGVSQTPSNKVTEKGKYVELRCDPISGHTALYWYRQSLGQGPEFLIYFQGTGAADDSGLPNDRFFAVRPEGSVSTLKIQRTERGDSAVYLCASSSSGRNTGELFFGEGSRLTVL.

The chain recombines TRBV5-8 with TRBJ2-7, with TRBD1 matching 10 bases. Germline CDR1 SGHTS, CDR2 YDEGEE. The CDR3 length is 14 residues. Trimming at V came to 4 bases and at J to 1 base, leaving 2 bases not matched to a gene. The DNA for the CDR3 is TGTGCCAGCAGCGTGGACAGGGGGTCCTACGAGCAGTACTTC. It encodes CASSVDRGSYEQYF.

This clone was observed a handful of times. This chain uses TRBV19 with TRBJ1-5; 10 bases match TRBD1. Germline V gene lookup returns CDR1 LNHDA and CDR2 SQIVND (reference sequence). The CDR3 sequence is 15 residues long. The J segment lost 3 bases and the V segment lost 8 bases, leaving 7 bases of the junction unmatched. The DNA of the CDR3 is TGTGCCAGTGACAGGGGGCGCGATGACAATCAGCCCCAGCATTTT. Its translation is CASDRGRDDNQPQHF.

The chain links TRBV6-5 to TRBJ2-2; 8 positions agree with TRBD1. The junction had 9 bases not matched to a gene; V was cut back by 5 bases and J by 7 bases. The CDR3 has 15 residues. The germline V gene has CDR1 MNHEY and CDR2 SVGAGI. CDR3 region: CASSTRTGQGGELFF. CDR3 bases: TGTGCCAGCAGTACTAGGACAGGGCAGGGCGGGGAGCTGTTTTTT.

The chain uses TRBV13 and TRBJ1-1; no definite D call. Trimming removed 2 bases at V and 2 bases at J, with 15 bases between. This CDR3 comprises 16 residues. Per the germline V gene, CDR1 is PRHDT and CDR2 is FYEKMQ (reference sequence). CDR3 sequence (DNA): TGTGCCAGCAGCTTACTGGCAGGCAGGATTAACACTGAAGCTTTCTTT. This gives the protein CASSLLAGRINTEAFF. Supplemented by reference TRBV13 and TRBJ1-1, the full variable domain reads AAGVIQSPRHLIKEKRETATLKCYPIPRHDTVYWYQQGPGQDPQFLISFYEKMQSDKGSIPDRFSAQQFSDYHSELNMSSLELGDSALYFCASSLLAGRINTEAFFGQGTRLTVV.

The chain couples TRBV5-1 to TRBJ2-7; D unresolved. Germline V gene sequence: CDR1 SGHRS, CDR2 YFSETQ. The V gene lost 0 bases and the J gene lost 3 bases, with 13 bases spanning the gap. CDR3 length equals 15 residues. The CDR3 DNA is TGCGCCAGCAGCTTGGAGGCAGGCCTCAACTACGAGCAGTACTTC. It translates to CASSLEAGLNYEQYF. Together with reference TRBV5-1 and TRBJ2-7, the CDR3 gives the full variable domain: KAGVTQTPRYLIKTRGQQVTLSCSPISGHRSVSWYQQTPGQGLQFLFEYFSETQRNKGNFPGRFSGRQFSNSRSEMNVSTLELGDSALYLCASSLEAGLNYEQYFGPGTRLTVT.

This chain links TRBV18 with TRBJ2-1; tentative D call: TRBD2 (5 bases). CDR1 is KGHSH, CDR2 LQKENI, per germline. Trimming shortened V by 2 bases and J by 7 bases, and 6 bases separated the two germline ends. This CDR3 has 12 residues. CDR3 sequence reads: CASSPSGNEQFF. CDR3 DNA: TGTGCCAGCTCACCATCGGGAAATGAGCAGTTCTTC.

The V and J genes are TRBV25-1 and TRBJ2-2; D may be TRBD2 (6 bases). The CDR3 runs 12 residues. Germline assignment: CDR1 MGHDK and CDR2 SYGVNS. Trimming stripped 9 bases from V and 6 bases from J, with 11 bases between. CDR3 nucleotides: TGTGCCAGTCAACTAGCCGCCGGGGAGCTGTTTTTT. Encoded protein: CASQLAAGELFF.

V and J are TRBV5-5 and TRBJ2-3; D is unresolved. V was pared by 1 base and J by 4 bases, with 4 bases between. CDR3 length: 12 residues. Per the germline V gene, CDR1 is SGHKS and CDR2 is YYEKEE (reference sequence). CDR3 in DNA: TGTGCCAGCAGCTTGTCGGCAGATACGCAGTATTTT. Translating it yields CASSLSADTQYF.

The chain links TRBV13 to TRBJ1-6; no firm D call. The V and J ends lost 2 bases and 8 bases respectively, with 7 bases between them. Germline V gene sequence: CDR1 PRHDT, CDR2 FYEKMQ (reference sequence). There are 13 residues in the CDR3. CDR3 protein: CASSLSVDSPLHF. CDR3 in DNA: TGTGCCAGCAGCTTATCAGTCGATTCACCCCTCCACTTT.

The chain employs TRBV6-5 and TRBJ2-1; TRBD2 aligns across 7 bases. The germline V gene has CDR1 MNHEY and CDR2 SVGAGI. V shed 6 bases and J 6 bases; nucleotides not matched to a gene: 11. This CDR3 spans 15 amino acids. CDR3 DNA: TGTGCCAGCAGGCCCGGACTAGGGGTAGTCAATGAGCAGTTCTTC. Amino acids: CASRPGLGVVNEQFF.

The CDR3 loop reads CASSERTEGYGYTF. The CDR3 bases are TGTGCCAGCAGTGAAAGGACAGAAGGCTATGGCTACACCTTC. This chain links TRBV6-1 with TRBJ1-2; D is possibly TRBD1 (6 bases). This CDR3 comprises 14 residues. The V gene lost 2 bases and the J gene lost 4 bases, with 11 bases spanning the gap. Germline loops: CDR1 MNHNS, CDR2 SASEGT.

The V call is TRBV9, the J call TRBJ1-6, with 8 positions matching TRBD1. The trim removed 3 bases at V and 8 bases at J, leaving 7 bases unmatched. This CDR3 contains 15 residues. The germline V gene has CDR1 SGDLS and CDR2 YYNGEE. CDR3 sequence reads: CASSERTGRDSPLHF. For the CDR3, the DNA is TGTGCCAGCAGCGAAAGGACAGGGAGGGATTCACCCCTCCACTTT.

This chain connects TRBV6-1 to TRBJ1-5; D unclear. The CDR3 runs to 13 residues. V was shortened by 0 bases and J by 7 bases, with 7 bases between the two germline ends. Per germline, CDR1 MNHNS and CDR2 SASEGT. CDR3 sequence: CASSEASQQPQHF. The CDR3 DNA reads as TGTGCCAGCAGTGAAGCGTCCCAGCAGCCCCAGCATTTT.

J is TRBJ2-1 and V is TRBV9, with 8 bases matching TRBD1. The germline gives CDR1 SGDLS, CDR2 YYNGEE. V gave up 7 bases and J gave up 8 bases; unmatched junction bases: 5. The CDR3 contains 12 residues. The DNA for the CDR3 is TGTGCCAGCGCGACAGGGGTCGATGAGCAGTTCTTC. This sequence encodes CASATGVDEQFF.

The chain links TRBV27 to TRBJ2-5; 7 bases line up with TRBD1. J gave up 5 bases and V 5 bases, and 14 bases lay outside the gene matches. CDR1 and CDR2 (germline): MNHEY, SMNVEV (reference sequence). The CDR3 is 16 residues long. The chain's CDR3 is CASSRQQGNPRETQYF. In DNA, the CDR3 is TGTGCCAGCAGTCGGCAACAGGGGAATCCACGGGAGACCCAGTACTTC.

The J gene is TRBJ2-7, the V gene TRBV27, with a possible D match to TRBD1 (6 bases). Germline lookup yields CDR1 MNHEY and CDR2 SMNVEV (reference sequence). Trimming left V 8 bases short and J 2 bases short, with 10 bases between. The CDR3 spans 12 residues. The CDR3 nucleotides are TGTGCCAGCGGTCGGACAGCCTACGAGCAGTACTTC. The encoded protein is CASGRTAYEQYF.

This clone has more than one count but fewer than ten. The CDR3 nucleotides are TGTGCCAGCAGCTTAGACAGGAACACTGAAGCTTTCTTT. Protein product: CASSLDRNTEAFF. The chain employs TRBV7-9 and TRBJ1-1, with D unresolved. CDR3 length equals 13 residues. Trimming left V 1 base short and J 1 base short, with 4 bases between. CDR1 is SEHNR and CDR2 is FQNEAQ in the germline V gene (reference sequence).

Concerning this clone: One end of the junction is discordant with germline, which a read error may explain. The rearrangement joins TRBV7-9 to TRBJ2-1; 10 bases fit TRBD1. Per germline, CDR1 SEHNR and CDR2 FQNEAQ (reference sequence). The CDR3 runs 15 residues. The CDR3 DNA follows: TGTTCCAGCATCCGACAGGGGGCCGGGAGCAATGAGCAGTTCTTC. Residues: CSSIRQGAGSNEQFF.

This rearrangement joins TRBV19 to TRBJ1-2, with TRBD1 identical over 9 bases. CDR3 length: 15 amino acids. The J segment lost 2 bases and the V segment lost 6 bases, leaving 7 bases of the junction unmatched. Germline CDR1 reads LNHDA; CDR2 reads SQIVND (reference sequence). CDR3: CASSSIGTGNYGYTF. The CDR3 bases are TGTGCCAGTAGCTCAATAGGGACAGGGAACTATGGCTACACCTTC.

The CDR3 loop is CASSLAGQGEVNTEAFF. For the CDR3, the DNA is TGTGCCAGCAGCTTAGCGGGACAGGGAGAGGTGAACACTGAAGCTTTCTTT. The chain combines TRBV11-2 with TRBJ1-1; TRBD1 matches 9 bases. Germline CDR1 reads SGHAT; CDR2 reads FQNNGV. The CDR3 contains 17 residues. The ends lost 1 base at V and 0 bases at J; junction bases unmatched: 6.

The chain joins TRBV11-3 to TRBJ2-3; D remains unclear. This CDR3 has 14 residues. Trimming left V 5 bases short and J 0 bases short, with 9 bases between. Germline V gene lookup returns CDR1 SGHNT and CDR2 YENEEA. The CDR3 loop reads CASSPTRSTDTQYF. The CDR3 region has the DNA TGTGCCAGCAGCCCCACACGAAGCACAGATACGCAGTATTTT.

The CDR3 sequence is CASSRVSYEQYF. The CDR3 region has the DNA TGTGCCAGCAGTCGCGTTTCCTACGAGCAGTACTTC. V and J are TRBV25-1 and TRBJ2-7; D remains unclear. V lost 5 bases to trimming and J lost 1 base, with 6 bases between them. Germline V gene lookup returns CDR1 MGHDK and CDR2 SYGVNS. This CDR3 region has 12 residues.

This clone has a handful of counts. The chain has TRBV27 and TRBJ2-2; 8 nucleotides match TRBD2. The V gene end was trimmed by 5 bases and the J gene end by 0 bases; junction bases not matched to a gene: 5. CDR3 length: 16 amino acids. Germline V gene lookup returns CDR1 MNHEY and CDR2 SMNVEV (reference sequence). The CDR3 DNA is TGTGCCAGCAGTCTCACTAGCGGATCGAACACCGGGGAGCTGTTTTTT. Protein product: CASSLTSGSNTGELFF.